This T cell receptor beta chain was sequenced during a study of blood T cell repertoires in COVID-19. Study context: Specimens from acute and convalescent COVID-19 originated in the United States, Italy and Spain.

With V trimmed by 11 bases and J by 3 bases, 15 bases remained unmatched. Germline values: CDR1 MNHEY, CDR2 SVGAGI. The CDR3 length is 15 residues. Some clones are missing from TCRdb's copy, which holds only in-frame ones; the method was immunoSEQ multiplex PCR. The sample records a few hundred thousand clones, roughly four fifths being singletons. The sample consisted of peripheral blood. This TCR was sampled from a man under 40 who had recovered from COVID-19. The gene calls are TRBV6-5 and TRBJ2-7; 8 bases are a match to TRBD2. DNA for the CDR3: TGTGCCGGGTCAACCGACGGGGGGGGCAGCTACGAGCAGTACTTC. Residues: CAGSTDGGGSYEQYF.